Listed below are T cell receptor beta chains from one sample, sequenced in a study of shared clonotypes between healthy human individuals. Some clones are missing from TCRdb's copy, which holds only in-frame ones; the method was immunoSEQ multiplex PCR. Counted here are about 680,000 clones, 72% occurring once; the ten biggest clones make up approximately 1.8%. The sample taken for sequencing was memory CD4+ T cells sorted from blood. The receptors shown here come from a woman aged 25 to 39 in good health. Both conserved end residues are part of each CDR3. The D gene is left open where the match is weak. Clone size is not always given. Where it is, it says once, few, many or a class for expanded clones.

j_gene: TRBJ2-7; d_gene: TRBD1; v_gene: TRBV10-3; abundance: NA; CDR3nt: TGTGCCATCAGTGAACTGGTCAGGGGGACCTACGAGCAGTACTTC; CDR3aa: CAISELVRGTYEQYF
j_gene: TRBJ2-5; d_gene: TRBD1; v_gene: TRBV7-9; abundance: NA; CDR3nt: TGTGCCAGCAGCCAACCGGACAGGCAAGAGACCCAGTACTTC; CDR3aa: CASSQPDRQETQYF
j_gene: TRBJ2-1; d_gene: NA; v_gene: TRBV9; abundance: NA; CDR3nt: TGTGCCAGCAGCGCACACGCGGGAAATGAGCAGTTCTTC; CDR3aa: CASSAHAGNEQFF
j_gene: TRBJ1-2; d_gene: NA; v_gene: TRBV7-2; abundance: NA; CDR3nt: TGTGCCAGCAGCTCGGGACATCTACTCCCCTATGGCTACACCTTC; CDR3aa: CASSSGHLLPYGYTF
j_gene: TRBJ2-5; d_gene: TRBD1; v_gene: TRBV28; abundance: NA; CDR3nt: TGTGCCAGCACCTCAGGGGGCGACGGCCAAGAGACCCAGTACTTC; CDR3aa: CASTSGGDGQETQYF
j_gene: TRBJ2-1; d_gene: TRBD2; v_gene: TRBV9; abundance: NA; CDR3nt: TGTGCCAGCAGCGTAGTAATGCTAGCGGGGTACAATGAGCAGTTCTTC; CDR3aa: CASSVVMLAGYNEQFF
j_gene: TRBJ2-7; d_gene: TRBD2; v_gene: TRBV30; abundance: NA; CDR3nt: TGTGCCTCCCGCCGGGGGGGACACGAGCAGTACTTC; CDR3aa: CASRRGGHEQYF
j_gene: TRBJ1-5; d_gene: TRBD1; v_gene: TRBV7-9; abundance: NA; CDR3nt: TGTGCCAGCAGCTTGGGGACAGGGGTTCAGCCCCAGCATTTT; CDR3aa: CASSLGTGVQPQHF
j_gene: TRBJ2-5; d_gene: NA; v_gene: TRBV30; abundance: NA; CDR3nt: TGTGCCTGGAGTCAACGCGGGGTCCAAGAGACCCAGTACTTC; CDR3aa: CAWSQRGVQETQYF
j_gene: TRBJ2-5; d_gene: NA; v_gene: TRBV5-1; abundance: NA; CDR3nt: TGCGCCAGCAGCTTGGCGGTAGACCCGGGGACCCAGTACTTC; CDR3aa: CASSLAVDPGTQYF
j_gene: TRBJ2-3; d_gene: TRBD2; v_gene: TRBV9; abundance: few; CDR3nt: TGTGCCAGCAGCGTGGGACTAGGAAGCACAGATACGCAGTATTTT; CDR3aa: CASSVGLGSTDTQYF
j_gene: TRBJ1-3; d_gene: NA; v_gene: TRBV11-2; abundance: NA; CDR3nt: TGTGCCAGCAGCGGAGACGGAGGAGGGAACACCATATATTTT; CDR3aa: CASSGDGGGNTIYF
j_gene: TRBJ1-2; d_gene: NA; v_gene: TRBV5-5; abundance: NA; CDR3nt: TGTGCCAGCAGCTTGCTCGGGTATGGCTACACCTTC; CDR3aa: CASSLLGYGYTF
j_gene: TRBJ2-3; d_gene: TRBD1; v_gene: TRBV6-4; abundance: once; CDR3nt: TGTGCCAGCAGTCTCGGACAGGGTCTAGATACGCAGTATTTT; CDR3aa: CASSLGQGLDTQYF
j_gene: TRBJ2-2; d_gene: NA; v_gene: TRBV5-1; abundance: few; CDR3nt: TGCGCCAGCAGCTTGACAACGGGGGCCGGGGAGCTGTTTTTT; CDR3aa: CASSLTTGAGELFF
j_gene: TRBJ1-2; d_gene: TRBD1; v_gene: TRBV11-2; abundance: NA; CDR3nt: TGTGCCAGCAGCTTAGAACCTCGGGACAGGTTCTATGGCTACACCTTC; CDR3aa: CASSLEPRDRFYGYTF
j_gene: TRBJ2-1; d_gene: NA; v_gene: TRBV6-1; abundance: once; CDR3nt: TGTGCCAGCAGTGAAAGCCGGCTGGAGCAGTTCTTC; CDR3aa: CASSESRLEQFF
j_gene: TRBJ2-2; d_gene: TRBD1; v_gene: TRBV9; abundance: once; CDR3nt: TGTGCCAGCAGCGTAGAACCGGTGACAGGGGGCACCGGGGAGCTGTTTTTT; CDR3aa: CASSVEPVTGGTGELFF
j_gene: TRBJ2-7; d_gene: TRBD1; v_gene: TRBV5-6; abundance: NA; CDR3nt: TGTGCCAGCAGTCGCCGGGGGACAGGGATCTCGGTCGCGCAGTACTTC; CDR3aa: CASSRRGTGISVAQYF
j_gene: TRBJ1-2; d_gene: TRBD1; v_gene: TRBV11-2; abundance: once; CDR3nt: TGTGCCAGCAGCTTGGAGGGCAGGGGGTATGGCTACACCTTC; CDR3aa: CASSLEGRGYGYTF
j_gene: TRBJ2-7; d_gene: NA; v_gene: TRBV6-6; abundance: NA; CDR3nt: TGTGCCAGCAGTTACTCCGGACGGTCCTACGAGCAGTACTTC; CDR3aa: CASSYSGRSYEQYF
j_gene: TRBJ1-4; d_gene: TRBD1; v_gene: TRBV7-9; abundance: NA; CDR3nt: TGTGCCAGCAGATCAGGGGGAAGGGAAAAACTGTTTTTT; CDR3aa: CASRSGGREKLFF
j_gene: TRBJ2-7; d_gene: TRBD1; v_gene: TRBV14; abundance: NA; CDR3nt: TGTGCCAGCAGCCAAGCGACAGGGGGGGCCGAGCAGTACTTC; CDR3aa: CASSQATGGAEQYF
j_gene: TRBJ2-7; d_gene: TRBD2; v_gene: TRBV5-4; abundance: NA; CDR3nt: TGTGCCAGCAGCCCGAGGGGTGCGGGAGGCTTCTACGAGCAGTACTTC; CDR3aa: CASSPRGAGGFYEQYF
j_gene: TRBJ2-7; d_gene: NA; v_gene: TRBV5-4; abundance: medium-sized; CDR3nt: TGTGCCAGCAGCTTGGAATATATGGGCCGCGAGCAGTACTTC; CDR3aa: CASSLEYMGREQYF
j_gene: TRBJ1-1; d_gene: NA; v_gene: TRBV5-8; abundance: NA; CDR3nt: TGTGCCAGATATGGGCTCGCGGAAACTGAAGCTTTCTTT; CDR3aa: CARYGLAETEAFF
j_gene: TRBJ2-1; d_gene: NA; v_gene: TRBV4-1; abundance: once; CDR3nt: TGCGCCAGCAGCCAAGGTACGCACGAGGCATACAATGAGCAGTTCTTC; CDR3aa: CASSQGTHEAYNEQFF
j_gene: TRBJ2-3; d_gene: NA; v_gene: TRBV4-1; abundance: NA; CDR3nt: TGCGCCAGCAGCCCCCAGGGTAGCGCTGCAGATACGCAGTATTTT; CDR3aa: CASSPQGSAADTQYF
j_gene: TRBJ1-5; d_gene: TRBD1; v_gene: TRBV7-9; abundance: NA; CDR3nt: TGTGCCAGCAGCTTTAGGTGGTCGCGGGGACAGGGGCGGCAGCCCCAGCATTTT; CDR3aa: CASSFRWSRGQGRQPQHF
j_gene: TRBJ2-1; d_gene: NA; v_gene: TRBV7-8; abundance: once; CDR3nt: TGTGCCAGCAGCTCAAACTCGGTCGGGCTTAGCAATGAGCAGTTCTTC; CDR3aa: CASSSNSVGLSNEQFF
j_gene: TRBJ2-2; d_gene: NA; v_gene: TRBV15; abundance: many; CDR3nt: TGTGCCACCAGCAGCCCTGTCAACACCGGGGAGCTGTTTTTT; CDR3aa: CATSSPVNTGELFF
j_gene: TRBJ2-7; d_gene: NA; v_gene: TRBV19; abundance: NA; CDR3nt: TGTGCCAGTAGTATAAGTACAAACAGCTACGAGCAGTACTTC; CDR3aa: CASSISTNSYEQYF
j_gene: TRBJ1-4; d_gene: NA; v_gene: TRBV7-9; abundance: NA; CDR3nt: TGTGCCAGCAGCCGGGGGGGTGCGGAAAAACTGTTTTTT; CDR3aa: CASSRGGAEKLFF
j_gene: TRBJ2-7; d_gene: TRBD2; v_gene: TRBV7-8; abundance: NA; CDR3nt: TGTGCCAGCAGCTCACTAGCGGGAAGCTACGAGCAGTACTTC; CDR3aa: CASSSLAGSYEQYF
j_gene: TRBJ1-5; d_gene: NA; v_gene: TRBV6-6; abundance: NA; CDR3nt: TGTGCCAGCAGCCCGGGCGCGTGGCAGTCGCAGCCCCAGCATTTT; CDR3aa: CASSPGAWQSQPQHF
j_gene: TRBJ1-2; d_gene: NA; v_gene: TRBV16; abundance: NA; CDR3nt: TGTGCCAGCAGCCAAATCGGAACCTGGACGGAGTACTATGGCTACACCTTC; CDR3aa: CASSQIGTWTEYYGYTF
j_gene: TRBJ2-5; d_gene: TRBD2; v_gene: TRBV7-6; abundance: many; CDR3nt: TGTGCCAGCGTAGCGGGCCTCCGGGAGACCCAGTACTTC; CDR3aa: CASVAGLRETQYF
j_gene: TRBJ2-7; d_gene: TRBD2; v_gene: TRBV19; abundance: NA; CDR3nt: TGTGCCAGTAGTATAGATCACAGCGGGAGTCGCGAGCAGTACTTC; CDR3aa: CASSIDHSGSREQYF
j_gene: TRBJ1-2; d_gene: TRBD1; v_gene: TRBV27; abundance: NA; CDR3nt: TGTGCCAGCAGTCCAGGGACAGGATATGGCTACACCTTC; CDR3aa: CASSPGTGYGYTF
j_gene: TRBJ2-5; d_gene: TRBD1; v_gene: TRBV11-2; abundance: NA; CDR3nt: TGTGCCAGCAGCCTGACCAGGGGGCAAGAGACCCAGTACTTC; CDR3aa: CASSLTRGQETQYF
j_gene: TRBJ2-1; d_gene: NA; v_gene: TRBV14; abundance: NA; CDR3nt: TGTGCCAGCAGCCAAATACGGGGGAGAGGCAATGAGCAGTTCTTC; CDR3aa: CASSQIRGRGNEQFF
j_gene: TRBJ2-1; d_gene: NA; v_gene: TRBV9; abundance: NA; CDR3nt: TGTGCCAGCAGCTCCGGACTCGCCTACAATGAGCAGTTCTTC; CDR3aa: CASSSGLAYNEQFF
j_gene: TRBJ2-6; d_gene: TRBD2; v_gene: TRBV28; abundance: NA; CDR3nt: TGTGCCAGCAGTCGCAGACAGGGCTGGACTAGCGGGGAACCCTCTGGGGCCAACGTCCTGACTTTC; CDR3aa: CASSRRQGWTSGEPSGANVLTF
j_gene: TRBJ2-3; d_gene: TRBD2; v_gene: TRBV2; abundance: NA; CDR3nt: TGTGCCAGCTTAGCGGGGACAGATACGCAGTATTTT; CDR3aa: CASLAGTDTQYF
j_gene: TRBJ2-1; d_gene: NA; v_gene: TRBV30; abundance: NA; CDR3nt: TGTGCCTGGAGTGTCACAGGACGCAGTGAGCAGTTCTTC; CDR3aa: CAWSVTGRSEQFF
j_gene: TRBJ1-4; d_gene: NA; v_gene: TRBV4-1; abundance: NA; CDR3nt: TGCGCCAGCAGCCGTATTCAGGGTGGTGCAACTAATGAAAAACTGTTTTTT; CDR3aa: CASSRIQGGATNEKLFF
j_gene: TRBJ1-1; d_gene: NA; v_gene: TRBV6-1; abundance: NA; CDR3nt: TGTGCCAGCAGAAGAGTGTGGGACACTGAAGCTTTCTTT; CDR3aa: CASRRVWDTEAFF
j_gene: TRBJ2-7; d_gene: TRBD2; v_gene: TRBV5-4; abundance: NA; CDR3nt: TGTGCCAGCAGCTTGGATCTTGGGACTAGCGTATACGAGCAGTACTTC; CDR3aa: CASSLDLGTSVYEQYF
j_gene: TRBJ2-1; d_gene: TRBD2; v_gene: TRBV11-2; abundance: many; CDR3nt: TGTGCCAGCAGCCTGGGACTAGCGGGATTACGCTCCTACAATGAGCAGTTCTTC; CDR3aa: CASSLGLAGLRSYNEQFF
j_gene: TRBJ2-7; d_gene: TRBD1; v_gene: TRBV28; abundance: NA; CDR3nt: TGTGCCAGCAGTTTCCCAGGGGGCGTCTACGAGCAGTACTTC; CDR3aa: CASSFPGGVYEQYF
j_gene: TRBJ1-1; d_gene: NA; v_gene: TRBV7-2; abundance: NA; CDR3nt: TGTGCCAGCAGCTTAATGGAGAACACTGAAGCTTTCTTT; CDR3aa: CASSLMENTEAFF
j_gene: TRBJ2-7; d_gene: TRBD1; v_gene: TRBV25-1; abundance: few; CDR3nt: TGTGCCAGCAGTGCAGGACAGGGAACCTACGAGCAGTACTTC; CDR3aa: CASSAGQGTYEQYF
j_gene: TRBJ1-5; d_gene: TRBD1; v_gene: TRBV15; abundance: NA; CDR3nt: TGTGCCACCAGCAGAGCAGGGGGAAAACAGCCCCAGCATTTT; CDR3aa: CATSRAGGKQPQHF